These 27 T cell receptor beta chains originate from one sample sequenced in a study of T cell responses to AZD1222 COVID-19 vaccine. Clones were sequenced by immunoSEQ multiplex PCR, and TCRdb holds only the in-frame ones, with some missing. Here the sample spans just over 150,000 clones, 90% to 95% being singletons. Sequencing was performed on peripheral blood, taken 28 days after the second AZD1222 dose. These receptors all come from an adult who received the AZD1222 COVID-19 vaccine.

This chain uses TRBV28 with TRBJ2-6; D may be TRBD2 (6 bases). This CDR3 region has 16 residues. CDR1 and CDR2 (germline): MDHEN, SYDVKM. The V end was cut by 4 bases, the J end by 4 bases, with 14 bases between. This CDR3 reads CASSSYRGGGANVLTF. Written as DNA, the CDR3 is TGTGCCAGCAGTTCCTACCGGGGAGGCGGGGCCAACGTCCTGACTTTC.

The chain combines TRBV19 with TRBJ1-5; D ambiguous. Germline values: CDR1 LNHDA, CDR2 SQIVND (reference sequence). With 7 bases removed from V and 0 bases from J, the gap between germline ends came to 13 bases. The CDR3 length is 15 residues. The CDR3 spells CASTGRIDSNQPQHF. Written as DNA, the CDR3 is TGTGCCAGTACAGGCAGGATCGATAGCAATCAGCCCCAGCATTTT.

The chain has TRBV6-5 and TRBJ1-2; 7 bases agree with TRBD1. Germline CDR1 MNHEY, CDR2 SVGAGI. CDR3 size: 11 residues. V lost 6 bases, J lost 8 bases, and 3 bases stayed unmatched. The CDR3 sequence: CASRRQGGYTF. DNA for the CDR3: TGTGCCAGCAGACGACAGGGCGGCTACACCTTC.

The genes are TRBV5-1 and TRBJ2-5; perhaps TRBD1 as D (5 bases). The CDR3 extends over 13 amino acids. The germline V gene encodes CDR1 SGHRS and CDR2 YFSETQ. Trimming shortened V by 1 base and J by 4 bases, and 8 bases separated the two germline ends. The CDR3 region has the DNA TGCGCCAGCAGCTTGTATAGGGGAGAGACCCAGTACTTC. Protein: CASSLYRGETQYF. The full variable domain, rest sourced from reference TRBV5-1 and TRBJ2-5, is KAGVTQTPRYLIKTRGQQVTLSCSPISGHRSVSWYQQTPGQGLQFLFEYFSETQRNKGNFPGRFSGRQFSNSRSEMNVSTLELGDSALYLCASSLYRGETQYFGPGTRLLVL.

The J gene is TRBJ2-7, the V gene TRBV18; TRBD2 aligns across 10 bases. Germline V gene data show CDR1 as KGHSH and CDR2 as LQKENI. V shed 0 bases and J 2 bases; nucleotides not matched to a gene: 4. The CDR3 loop spans 16 amino acids. CDR3 coding DNA: TGTGCCAGCTCACCACCCAGCGGGAGGGATACCTACGAGCAGTACTTC. Encoded protein: CASSPPSGRDTYEQYF.

J is TRBJ1-5 and V is TRBV10-3, with 7 nucleotides matching TRBD1. The CDR3 covers 15 residues. The J segment lost 2 bases and the V segment lost 2 bases, leaving 3 bases of the junction unmatched. Germline CDR1 reads ENHRY; CDR2 reads SYGVKD. The CDR3 DNA is TGTGCCATCAGTGAGATAGACAGGGGCAATCAGCCCCAGCATTTT. This translates into CAISEIDRGNQPQHF.

This clone was seen only once. The chain couples TRBV5-1 to TRBJ2-7; TRBD1 matches at 7 bases. Per germline, CDR1 SGHRS and CDR2 YFSETQ. Trimming removed 2 bases from V and 3 bases from J; junction bases left unmatched: 2. This CDR3 contains 13 residues. In DNA form, the CDR3 reads TGCGCCAGCAGCTTAGACAGGGTCTACGAGCAGTACTTC. Protein: CASSLDRVYEQYF.

The chain uses TRBV27 and TRBJ1-5; TRBD1 is a possible D gene (5 bases). This CDR3 comprises 14 residues. The V gene's germline CDR1 is MNHEY and CDR2 SMNVEV (reference sequence). V dropped 2 bases and J dropped 4 bases, with 9 bases sitting between them. The CDR3 spells CASSLDRSNQPQHF. Here the CDR3 DNA reads TGTGCCAGCAGTTTAGACAGAAGTAATCAGCCCCAGCATTTT.

The gene calls are TRBV6-1 and TRBJ2-7; 12 positions agree with TRBD2. This CDR3 contains 16 residues. V gave up 3 bases and J gave up 1 base; unmatched junction bases: 4. Germline V gives CDR1 MNHNS, CDR2 SASEGT. Here the CDR3 DNA reads TGTGCCAGCAGTGACCCCGGACTAGCGGGGTCCTACGAGCAGTACTTC. It yields the protein CASSDPGLAGSYEQYF.

The V and J genes are TRBV28 and TRBJ1-2, with 7 bases matching TRBD1. Germline V CDR1 and CDR2: MDHEN, SYDVKM. The CDR3 sequence is 15 residues long. The V segment lost 3 bases and the J segment 8 bases; nucleotides outside the gene matches: 12. CDR3 sequence reads: CASSFYVEGARGYTF. In DNA form, the CDR3 reads TGTGCCAGCAGTTTTTATGTTGAGGGGGCGCGGGGCTACACCTTC.

This clone has just a few counts. This chain uses TRBV5-1 with TRBJ2-1; 9 nucleotides agree with TRBD2. Germline CDR1 reads SGHRS; CDR2 reads YFSETQ. Trimming removed 5 bases from V and 9 bases from J; junction bases left unmatched: 12. The CDR3 spans 15 residues. The CDR3 here is CASSDGSGSFGEQFF. DNA of the CDR3: TGCGCCAGCAGTGATGGTAGCGGGAGTTTCGGTGAGCAGTTCTTC.

The rearrangement links TRBV6-5 to TRBJ2-3, with D perhaps matching TRBD2 (6 bases). Germline CDR1 MNHEY, CDR2 SVGAGI. This CDR3 comprises 16 residues. V was pared by 0 bases and J by 0 bases, with 10 bases between. Written as DNA, the CDR3 is TGTGCCAGCAGTTACTCTTCAGGGACTAGCACAGATACGCAGTATTTT. It is translated as CASSYSSGTSTDTQYF.

The gene calls are TRBV15 and TRBJ1-3; a weak D match, TRBD1 (6 bases). There are 16 residues in the CDR3. Germline CDR1 and CDR2: LNHNV and YYDKDF (reference sequence). Deletions cut 0 bases from V and 5 bases from J, with 14 bases between. The CDR3: CATSRDVQGLRNTIYF. The CDR3, as DNA: TGTGCCACCAGCAGAGATGTCCAGGGGCTAAGAAACACCATATATTTT.

This chain links TRBV28 with TRBJ2-7; D not certain. Germline CDR1 and CDR2: MDHEN and SYDVKM. This CDR3 contains 13 residues. The germline V and J ends were trimmed by 3 bases and 0 bases, with 6 bases remaining between them. The CDR3 coding sequence is TGTGCCAGCAGTTTTGCCAGCTCCTACGAGCAGTACTTC. As protein: CASSFASSYEQYF. The entire variable domain, with the rest obtained from reference TRBV28 and TRBJ2-7, is as follows: DVKVTQSSRYLVKRTGEKVFLECVQDMDHENMFWYRQDPGLGLRLIYFSYDVKMKEKGDIPEGYSVSREKKERFSLILESASTNQTSMYLCASSFASSYEQYFGPGTRLTVT.

This chain links TRBV6-5 with TRBJ2-7, with TRBD2 matching 11 bases. V dropped 5 bases and J dropped 2; count of bases not matched to a gene: 5. The CDR3 extends over 15 amino acids. The germline gives CDR1 MNHEY, CDR2 SVGAGI. In DNA, the CDR3 is TGTGCCAGCAGTCTACGACTAGCGGGACCCTACGAGCAGTACTTC. Translating gives CASSLRLAGPYEQYF.

The genes are TRBV18 and TRBJ2-1, with D uncertain. Germline CDR1 is KGHSH and CDR2 is LQKENI. V gave up 3 bases and J gave up 8 bases, with 8 bases separating them. The CDR3 is made up of 12 amino acids. The CDR3 sequence: CASSPRSDEQFF. Written as DNA, the CDR3 is TGTGCCAGCTCACCCCGGTCGGATGAGCAGTTCTTC.

The chain carries TRBV25-1 and TRBJ1-4; D is unclear. This CDR3 region has 13 residues. Germline V lookup: CDR1 MGHDK, CDR2 SYGVNS. V gave up 6 bases and J gave up 8 bases, with 13 bases separating them. The CDR3 coding sequence is TGTGCCAGCAGCCTTCGCAATGTCGAAAAACTGTTTTTT. Protein: CASSLRNVEKLFF.

The table lists this clone with a count of one. V gene TRBV9 combines with J gene TRBJ1-3; D call uncertain. The CDR3 is 15 residues long. Germline CDR1 and CDR2: SGDLS and YYNGEE. Trimming cost V 4 bases and J 3 bases, with 14 bases left between them. For the CDR3, the DNA is TGTGCCAGCAGCCTACTTAGCCAAGTTGGAAACACCATATATTTT. This encodes CASSLLSQVGNTIYF.

There are a few counts of this clone. The V call is TRBV19, the J call TRBJ1-1; D gene ambiguous. CDR3 length equals 11 residues. Germline V gene sequence: CDR1 LNHDA, CDR2 SQIVND (reference sequence). V lost 5 bases and J 9 bases, leaving 10 bases between the germline ends. CDR3 residues: CASSGSRQAFF. The CDR3 nucleotides are TGTGCCAGTAGTGGGTCGAGGCAAGCTTTCTTT. Filled out from reference TRBV19 and TRBJ1-1, the complete variable domain reads DGGITQSPKYLFRKEGQNVTLSCEQNLNHDAMYWYRQDPGQGLRLIYYSQIVNDFQKGDIAEGYSVSREKKESFPLTVTSAQKNPTAFYLCASSGSRQAFFGQGTRLTVV.

The CDR3 DNA follows: TGTGCCAGCAGCTATGTGGGGGAGTCACAGTACTTC. Amino acid sequence: CASSYVGESQYF. The rearrangement uses TRBV7-9 and TRBJ2-5; D tentatively reads TRBD1 or TRBD2 (5 bases each). V gave up 4 bases and J gave up 11 bases, with 14 bases separating them. The CDR3 extends over 12 amino acids. CDR1 and CDR2 (germline): SEHNR, FQNEAQ (reference sequence).

The V gene is TRBV19, the J gene TRBJ1-2; 12 positions agree with TRBD1. With 5 bases clipped from V and 8 bases from J, the junction kept 6 bases outside the gene matches. Germline CDR1 is LNHDA and CDR2 is SQIVND (reference sequence). The CDR3 covers 14 residues. The CDR3 spells CASSSGQGAGGYTF. CDR3 bases: TGTGCCAGTAGTTCGGGACAGGGGGCGGGAGGCTACACCTTC.

This clone was counted between two and nine times. The chain combines TRBV28 with TRBJ2-6; no firm D call. The CDR3 totals 16 residues. V was cut by 2 bases and J by 0 bases, with 8 bases left in between. Germline V CDR1 and CDR2: MDHEN, SYDVKM. CDR3 in amino acids: CASSLGFGSGANVLTF. In DNA, the CDR3 is TGTGCCAGCAGTTTAGGGTTCGGCTCTGGGGCCAACGTCCTGACTTTC.

The chain recombines TRBV27 with TRBJ2-5; TRBD2 might be the D (5 bases). V gave up 3 bases and J gave up 4 bases, with 12 bases separating them. Germline V gene sequence: CDR1 MNHEY, CDR2 SMNVEV (reference sequence). CDR3 length equals 14 residues. CDR3 nucleotide sequence: TGTGCCAGCAGTTTTAGAGGGTCCGGAGAGACCCAGTACTTC. Residues: CASSFRGSGETQYF.

The genes are TRBV28 and TRBJ2-1, with a possible D match to TRBD2 (5 bases). Germline V CDR1 and CDR2: MDHEN, SYDVKM. The CDR3 runs to 13 residues. V was pared by 11 bases and J by 9 bases, with 20 bases between. CDR3 sequence: CASSAADISEQFF. Written as DNA, the CDR3 is TGTGCCTCCTCGGCAGCGGATATCTCTGAGCAGTTCTTC.

The rearrangement links TRBV7-2 to TRBJ2-5; TRBD2 matches at 8 bases. The CDR3 runs to 15 residues. Looked up from germline, CDR1 is SGHTA and CDR2 is FQGNSA. J was trimmed by 4 bases and V by 0 bases; bases with no gene match: 4. CDR3 nucleotides: TGTGCCAGCAGCTTAGCGTTAGCGGGGTCAGAGACCCAGTACTTC. Its translation: CASSLALAGSETQYF.

The chain employs TRBV9 and TRBJ1-1; possibly TRBD1 for D (5 bases). The CDR3 sequence is 15 residues long. Trimming shortened V by 7 bases and J by 4 bases, and 20 bases separated the two germline ends. CDR1 is SGDLS and CDR2 is YYNGEE in the germline V gene. CDR3 DNA: TGTGCCAGCGCAGGGTTTAAGGCGGAGGGCACTGAAGCTTTCTTT. Protein sequence: CASAGFKAEGTEAFF.

The chain uses TRBV7-3 and TRBJ2-2, with no clear D. Germline CDR1 is SGHTA and CDR2 is FQGTGA. CDR3 length equals 13 residues. Trimming took 3 bases from V and 6 from J, leaving 8 bases between them. The CDR3 nucleotides read TGTGCCAGCAGCTTTTCCATACCCGGGGAGCTGTTTTTT. Translated, it gives CASSFSIPGELFF.